This TCR beta chain appears in the sequencing data of a study of OX40 agonist ivuxolimab in advanced cancers. Study in general: Given to patients was ivuxolimab, an agonistic anti-OX40 (CD134) antibody. Three patients responded partially, comprising one with hepatocellular carcinoma and two with cutaneous melanoma. Participants could have had prior anti-PD-1, anti-PD-L1 or anti-CTLA-4 therapy, and around 43% had some.

Germline loops: CDR1 LGHNA, CDR2 YNFKEQ. V dropped 0 bases and J dropped 2 bases, with 11 bases sitting between them. The CDR3 consists of 16 residues. Whole-study results and caveats: Specificity for antigen went undetermined in the expanded peripheral T cells.

Clones were sequenced by immunoSEQ multiplex PCR, and TCRdb holds only the in-frame ones, with some missing. The table lists about 10,000 clones, around four fifths of them singletons. On this clone: Its specificity is not known.

Source: CD4+ or CD8+ T cells sorted from blood, taken in a trial of the OX40 agonist ivuxolimab. This TCR was sampled from an adult with an advanced solid tumor such as melanoma, head and neck, liver or kidney cancer. The chain links TRBV4-2 to TRBJ2-1; the D gene is possibly TRBD2 (5 bases). The CDR3 DNA reads as TGTGCCAGCAGCCAAGATCCAGCGGAGGCCTACAATGAGCAGTTCTTC. Protein: CASSQDPAEAYNEQFF.